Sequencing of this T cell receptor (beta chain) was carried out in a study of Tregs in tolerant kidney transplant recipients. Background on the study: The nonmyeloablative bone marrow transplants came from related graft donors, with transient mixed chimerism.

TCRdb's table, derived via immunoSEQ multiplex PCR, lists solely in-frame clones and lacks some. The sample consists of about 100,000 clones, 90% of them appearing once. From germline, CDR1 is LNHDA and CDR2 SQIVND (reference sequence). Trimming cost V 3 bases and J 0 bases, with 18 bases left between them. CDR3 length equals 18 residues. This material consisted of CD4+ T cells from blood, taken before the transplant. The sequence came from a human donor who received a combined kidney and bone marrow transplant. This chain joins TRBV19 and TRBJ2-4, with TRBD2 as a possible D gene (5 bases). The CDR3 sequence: CASSIGRRERVAKNIQYF. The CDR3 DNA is TGTGCCAGTAGTATTGGGAGAAGGGAGAGGGTAGCCAAAAACATTCAGTACTTC.